Below are 14 T cell receptor beta chains sequenced from a single sample in a study of vaccination effects on CD4 cells after COVID-19. These receptors' targets are unknown. ViraFEST expansion of antigen-specific CD4+ T cells with viral peptide pools preceded sequencing. It was after approximately 11 days of culture that CD4+ T cells were isolated. The table came from immunoSEQ multiplex PCR; TCRdb's copy has only in-frame clones and leaves some out. The sample includes tens of thousands of clones, about three quarters of them seen just once. Here the sequenced sample was CD4+ T cells from PBMCs cultured with HCoV-229E spike peptides, taken before COVID-19 vaccination. These receptors were taken from a human donor who received a COVID-19 vaccine.

The CDR3 loop reads CASTPTPSSYEQYF. CDR3 nucleotide sequence: TGTGCCAGCACCCCAACACCGAGCTCCTACGAGCAGTACTTC. J is TRBJ2-7 and V is TRBV5-6; D call uncertain. V lost 6 bases to trimming and J lost 0 bases, with 13 bases between them. The CDR3 has 14 residues. From germline, CDR1 is SGHDT and CDR2 YYEEEE.

This clone was seen a handful of times. This sequence joins TRBV6-2 or TRBV6-3 and TRBJ1-5; 7 bases are a match to TRBD1. Trimming took 0 bases from V and 4 from J; bases not matched to a gene: 9. Germline V gene lookup returns CDR1 MNHEY and CDR2 SVGEGT. The CDR3 spans 17 residues. The CDR3 region is CASSYSTGAQGNQPQHF. CDR3 nucleotide sequence: TGTGCCAGCAGTTACTCGACTGGGGCACAGGGGAATCAGCCCCAGCATTTT.

Comment on this clone: Other DNA sequences from this sample encode an identical CDR3 as well. This chain joins TRBV11-2 and TRBJ1-1; perhaps TRBD1 as D (5 bases). The V gene lost 6 bases and the J gene lost 1 base, with 9 bases spanning the gap. Germline assignment: CDR1 SGHAT and CDR2 FQNNGV. This CDR3 comprises 13 residues. DNA of the CDR3: TGTGCCAGCAGTGTTGACAGGAACACTGAAGCTTTCTTT. It is translated as CASSVDRNTEAFF.

The chain links TRBV3-1 (or the pseudogene TRBV3-2) to TRBJ1-5, with 7 nucleotides matching TRBD1. The CDR3 spans 14 residues. Germline V gene data show CDR1 as LGHDT and CDR2 as YNNKEL (reference sequence). The ends lost 6 bases at V and 7 bases at J; junction bases unmatched: 9. Here the CDR3 reads CASSMGQREQPQHF. In DNA form, the CDR3 reads TGTGCCAGCAGTATGGGACAGCGGGAACAGCCCCAGCATTTT.

The chain has TRBV19 and TRBJ2-7; 7 positions match TRBD1. The CDR3 is 15 amino acids. Trimming removed 3 bases from V and 0 bases from J; junction bases left unmatched: 5. CDR1 and CDR2 (germline): LNHDA, SQIVND (reference sequence). CDR3 sequence (DNA): TGTGCCAGTAGTATGGCCCGGGACAGCTCCTACGAGCAGTACTTC. Residues: CASSMARDSSYEQYF.

V is TRBV5-6 and J is TRBJ2-1; 11 bases agree with TRBD2. V was clipped by 4 bases and J by 6 bases; unmatched bases: 9. Germline loops: CDR1 SGHDT, CDR2 YYEEEE. The CDR3 covers 16 residues. The CDR3 spells CASSPYASGRSNEQFF. The CDR3 nucleotides are TGTGCCAGCAGCCCCTATGCTAGCGGGAGGAGCAATGAGCAGTTCTTC.

V gene TRBV28 combines with J gene TRBJ1-1; D is unclear. Looked up from germline, CDR1 is MDHEN and CDR2 is SYDVKM. This CDR3 contains 13 residues. V shed 5 bases and J shed 3 bases, with 10 bases lying between them. CDR3 loop: CASSEAWDTEAFF. The CDR3 DNA sequence: TGTGCCAGCAGTGAGGCCTGGGACACTGAAGCTTTCTTT.

This clone was counted between two and nine times. The chain is built from TRBV3-1 (or the pseudogene TRBV3-2) and TRBJ1-2; 7 bases agree with TRBD1. Germline V gene sequence: CDR1 LGHDT, CDR2 YNNKEL (reference sequence). After removal of 0 bases from V and 7 bases from J, the junction contained 5 bases not matched to a gene. The CDR3 has 14 residues. The CDR3 sequence: CASSQDQGVTGYTF. The CDR3 DNA is TGTGCCAGCAGCCAAGATCAGGGGGTGACTGGCTACACCTTC.

The chain carries TRBV24-1 and TRBJ2-3; tentatively, D is TRBD2 (6 bases). Germline values: CDR1 KGHDR, CDR2 SFDVKD. V shed 3 bases and J shed 4 bases, with 22 bases lying between them. The CDR3 covers 18 residues. DNA for the CDR3: TGTGCCACCAGTGATAGCTTGATCCAGGGAGGTAGGCCAGATACGCAGTATTTT. It translates to CATSDSLIQGGRPDTQYF.

V gene TRBV6-1 combines with J gene TRBJ2-7; no firm D call. The CDR3 sequence is 15 residues long. Trimming shortened V by 1 base and J by 3 bases, and 13 bases separated the two germline ends. The germline V gene encodes CDR1 MNHNS and CDR2 SASEGT. Written as DNA, the CDR3 is TGTGCCAGCAGTGAAGTGTCCGGCAGTTACTACGAGCAGTACTTC. This translates into CASSEVSGSYYEQYF.

This chain joins TRBV10-3 and TRBJ1-2; D remains ambiguous. V gave up 2 bases and J gave up 2 bases, with 9 bases separating them. CDR1 and CDR2 (germline): ENHRY, SYGVKD. The CDR3 consists of 14 residues. CDR3 in DNA: TGTGCCATCAGTGAGACGAGAGGGAACTATGGCTACACCTTC. Translation gives CAISETRGNYGYTF.

V and J are TRBV11-3 and TRBJ1-1; the match to TRBD1 covers 7 bases. The V gene end was trimmed by 5 bases and the J gene end by 0 bases; junction bases not matched to a gene: 12. The CDR3 consists of 17 residues. CDR1 and CDR2 from the germline V gene are SGHNT and YENEEA. CDR3 sequence reads: CASSITLPGTVNTEAFF. The CDR3 region has the DNA TGTGCCAGCAGCATAACCCTTCCCGGGACAGTGAACACTGAAGCTTTCTTT. The entire variable domain, with the rest obtained from reference TRBV11-3 and TRBJ1-1, is as follows: EAGVVQSPRYKIIEKKQPVAFWCNPISGHNTLYWYLQNLGQGPELLIRYENEEAVDDSQLPKDRFSAERLKGVDSTLKIQPAELGDSAVYLCASSITLPGTVNTEAFFGQGTRLTVV.

The gene calls are TRBV20-1 and TRBJ1-4, with unresolved D. Germline V lookup: CDR1 DFQATT, CDR2 SNEGSKA (reference sequence). The CDR3 spans 13 residues. V lost 3 bases and J 5 bases, leaving 10 bases between the germline ends. The CDR3, as DNA: TGCAGTGCTAGTGACGGGATGAATGAAAAACTGTTTTTT. It is translated as CSASDGMNEKLFF.

The chain couples TRBV24-1 to TRBJ2-2, with D perhaps assigned TRBD1 or TRBD2 (5 bases each). The CDR3 extends over 17 amino acids. Trimming removed 1 base from V and 4 bases from J, with 15 bases in between. Germline V lookup: CDR1 KGHDR, CDR2 SFDVKD. The CDR3 loop reads CATSDFGTVPFTGELFF. For the CDR3, the DNA is TGTGCCACCAGTGATTTTGGGACGGTCCCCTTCACCGGGGAGCTGTTTTTT.